The rows below give T cell receptor beta chains drawn from one sample of a study of control samples from healthy donors and cancer patients. Sequencing was performed with immunoSEQ multiplex PCR; in TCRdb, only in-frame clones are kept and a portion is missing. The table has under 130,000 clones, around 89% seen once. Material: PBMCs. Receptor source: a man aged 55-75 years with lung cancer. The conserved cysteine and the conserved F or W are not part of the CDR3 here. Not every row has a clone size; where given, it reads once, few, many or a size class.

>TRBV5-4|-
ASSLGTGSTNEKLF
>TRBV2|-
ASNAANYGYT
>TRBV12-3/TRBV12-4|-
ASSPDRGSGYT
>TRBV5-4|-
ASSSNRGQNYGYT
>TRBV24-1|once
ATSGQGIANEQF
>TRBV18|-
ASSRYRAEKLF
>TRBV20-1|-
SASRGRGNEQF
>TRBV6-4|-
ASSQDRDETQY
>TRBV10-3|-
AIGQANSPLH
>TRBV30|-
AWSVSSGGTGELF
>TRBV6-6|-
ASTGGGVGYNQPQH
>TRBV11-3|-
ASSLDRQNTGELF
>TRBV7-4|-
ASSPISCGGHGRVEQY
>TRBV27|-
ASSSRQGLQH
>TRBV18|-
ASSRDRYSNQPQH
>TRBV6-4|-
ASSDSLAGGQDTQY
>TRBV19|-
ASSALAGRGGEQF
>TRBV5-1|-
ASSSGHSTEAF
>TRBV2|-
ASSRGTEFNEKLF
>TRBV6-5|-
ASSYSTFRGTDGYT
>TRBV24-1|-
ATSDPRAPGGTQY
>TRBV12-3/TRBV12-4|once
ASSPRERGYT
>TRBV19|-
ASSRRQGASTEAF
>TRBV2|-
ASSARGRELF
>TRBV18|-
ASSPDIEGELF
>TRBV5-1|-
ASSFGTSGNEQF
>TRBV5-6|few
ASSLVGSNYGYT
>TRBV5-1|-
ASSFRSGRNTGELF
>TRBV3-1/TRBV3-2|-
ASSQGTIQY
>TRBV6-5|-
ASSYSSTPDQPQH
>TRBV5-6|-
ASSRGQGNYNEQF
>TRBV12-3/TRBV12-4|once
ASSLGEDYGYT
>TRBV11-3|-
ASSLDAGLAGDTQY
>TRBV7-2|-
ATAYGTEGYT
>TRBV6-4|once
ARDSFEQY
>TRBV6-5|-
ASRLDRFTGELF
>TRBV6-5|-
ASNTSGINTGELF
>TRBV6-5|-
ATRTASYEQY
>TRBV6-5|-
ASSYSSGVNTIY
>TRBV5-1|-
ASSAQVASTDTQY
>TRBV4-1|-
ASSVDRLGDSPLH
>TRBV6-5|-
ASSFGRESEKLF
>TRBV10-3|-
AISAGTGVRNKDTEAF
>TRBV6-2/TRBV6-3|-
ASSPGQAGTGELF
>TRBV24-1|-
ATSDAGTGSEETQY